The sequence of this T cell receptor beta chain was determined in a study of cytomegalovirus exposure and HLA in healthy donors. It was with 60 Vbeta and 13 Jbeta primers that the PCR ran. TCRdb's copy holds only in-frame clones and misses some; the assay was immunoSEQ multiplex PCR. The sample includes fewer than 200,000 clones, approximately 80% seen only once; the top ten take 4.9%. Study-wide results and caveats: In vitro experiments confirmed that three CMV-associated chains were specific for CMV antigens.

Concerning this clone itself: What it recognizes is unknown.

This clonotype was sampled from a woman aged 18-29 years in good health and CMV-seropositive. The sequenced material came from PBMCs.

CDR3 bases: TGCAGCGTTGCCCCGGACGGGGACACTGAAGCTTTCTTT. Amino acid sequence: CSVAPDGDTEAFF. V usage is TRBV29-1 and J usage is TRBJ1-1, with unresolved D. This CDR3 has 13 residues. Looked up from germline, CDR1 is SQVTM and CDR2 is ANQGSEA. V lost 4 bases to trimming and J lost 3 bases, with 12 bases between them.